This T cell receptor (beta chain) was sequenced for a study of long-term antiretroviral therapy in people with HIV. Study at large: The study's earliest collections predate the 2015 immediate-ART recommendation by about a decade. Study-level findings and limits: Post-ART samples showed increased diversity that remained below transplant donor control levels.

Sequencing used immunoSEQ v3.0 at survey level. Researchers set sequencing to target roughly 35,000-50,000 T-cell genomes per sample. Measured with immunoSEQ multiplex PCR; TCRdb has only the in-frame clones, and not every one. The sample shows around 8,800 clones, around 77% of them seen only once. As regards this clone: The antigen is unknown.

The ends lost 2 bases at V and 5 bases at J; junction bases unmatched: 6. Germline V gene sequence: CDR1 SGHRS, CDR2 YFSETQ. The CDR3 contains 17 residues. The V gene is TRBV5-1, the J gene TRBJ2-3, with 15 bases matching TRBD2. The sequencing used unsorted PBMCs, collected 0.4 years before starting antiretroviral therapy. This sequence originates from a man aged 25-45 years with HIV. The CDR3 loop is CASSFAGLAGGRDTQYF. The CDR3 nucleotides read TGCGCCAGCAGCTTCGCAGGACTAGCGGGGGGGCGAGATACGCAGTATTTT.